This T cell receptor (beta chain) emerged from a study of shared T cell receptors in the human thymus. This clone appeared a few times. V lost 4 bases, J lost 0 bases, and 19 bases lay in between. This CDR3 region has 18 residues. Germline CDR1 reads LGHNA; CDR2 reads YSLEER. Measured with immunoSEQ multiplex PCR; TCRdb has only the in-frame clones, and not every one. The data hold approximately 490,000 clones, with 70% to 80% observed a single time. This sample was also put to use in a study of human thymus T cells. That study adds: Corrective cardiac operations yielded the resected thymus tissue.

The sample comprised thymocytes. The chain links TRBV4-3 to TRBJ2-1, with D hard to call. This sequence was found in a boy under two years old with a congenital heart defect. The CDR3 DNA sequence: TGCGCCAGCAGCCCGAGCCCCCCGACTGAGCACTCCTACAATGAGCAGTTCTTC. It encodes CASSPSPPTEHSYNEQFF.